The entry that follows covers one TCR beta chain sequence. This entry belongs to a study of blood T cell repertoires in COVID-19. In the original workflow: Estimation of nucleated cell counts was performed using reference gene primer amplification. Repertoires were generated with immunoSEQ multiplex PCR, while TCRdb's copy carries only in-frame clones and drops some. V, J and clone size were drawn from that table, and D and trimming were deduced from the DNA. The data contain about 210,000 clones, about nine tenths of them seen just once; the ten biggest clones take up 0.72%. From germline, CDR1 is SEHNR and CDR2 FQNEAQ (reference sequence). The CDR3 covers 14 residues. V gave up 6 bases and J gave up 5 bases; unmatched junction bases: 7.

The chain links TRBV7-9 to TRBJ2-5, with TRBD1 matching over 9 bases. The TCR was taken from a middle-aged man with acute or convalescent COVID-19. The sample comprised peripheral blood. The CDR3 loop is CASSPRDRDETQYF. DNA for the CDR3: TGTGCCAGCAGTCCACGGGACAGGGACGAGACCCAGTACTTC.